These T cell receptor beta chains were read from a single sample in a study of CD8 T cells in Susac syndrome. Via MiXCR, TCRdb re-called the immunoSEQ multiplex PCR reads, giving one row per CDR3 protein. The sample lists around 200,000 distinct CDR3 sequences; 95% were seen once. The specimen sequenced was CD4+ T cells from PBMCs. The receptors derive from a human donor in good health. The CDR3 runs from the conserved cysteine through the conserved F or W. The order of the fields is D gene, V gene, J gene, clone size, CDR3 length, CDR3 DNA, CDR3 protein. A D gene is named only where the DNA matches it firmly. Size is omitted from some rows. Given values are once, few, many or a class for expanded clones.

>NA|TRBV30|TRBJ1-1|once|12
TGTGCTCGGGATAGGGGTGACACTGAAGCTTTCTTT
CARDRGDTEAFF
>NA|TRBV20-1|TRBJ2-1|NA|17
TGCAGTGCTAGAGATTTCGGGGGCGGGAGAGAAGAGAATGAGCAGTTCTTC
CSARDFGGGREENEQFF
>NA|TRBV27|TRBJ2-1|once|13
TGTGCCAGCAGGGCCGACGGATACAATGAGCAGTTCTTC
CASRADGYNEQFF
>NA|TRBV4-3|TRBJ1-2|NA|15
TGCGCCAGCAGCCAAGTTGGTGGACGTTCCTATGGCTACACCTTC
CASSQVGGRSYGYTF
>TRBD1|TRBV27|TRBJ2-7|NA|14
TGTGCCAGCAGGGATTACAGGGGCTACTACGAGCAGTACTTC
CASRDYRGYYEQYF
>TRBD1|TRBV5-6|TRBJ1-2|NA|16
TGTGCCAGCAGCTCCTCTGGACAGGGTGCGTTCTATGGCTACACCTTC
CASSSSGQGAFYGYTF
>NA|TRBV20-1|TRBJ2-1|NA|16
TGCAGTGCTAGTCGGCCCCGGCAAAATGGAGAACATGAGCAGTTCTTC
CSASRPRQNGEHEQFF
>TRBD2|TRBV2|TRBJ2-1|NA|17
TGTGCCAGCAGTGGGGGGACTAGCGGGAGTGGGTCCGGTGAGCAGTTCTTC
CASSGGTSGSGSGEQFF
>NA|TRBV19|TRBJ1-6|NA|16
TGTGCCAGTAATGAGGGAAGGAGGCCCTATAATTCACCCCTCCACTTT
CASNEGRRPYNSPLHF
>NA|TRBV7-9|TRBJ1-5|NA|14
TGTGCCAGCAGCTTAGGGAGTGACTATGGGCCCCAGCATTTT
CASSLGSDYGPQHF
>TRBD2|TRBV20-1|TRBJ2-1|NA|16
TGCAGTGCTAGGGCCAGACTAGCGGACTCCTACAATGAGCAGTTCTTC
CSARARLADSYNEQFF
>TRBD1|TRBV3-1|TRBJ1-2|NA|14
TGTGCCAGCAGCCAACCGGGACAGCTTTATGGCTACACCTTC
CASSQPGQLYGYTF
>NA|TRBV5-1|TRBJ1-6|NA|15
TGCGCCAGCAGCCTGGAAGGACAAGGAAGTTCACCCCTCCACTTT
CASSLEGQGSSPLHF
>TRBD2|TRBV30|TRBJ2-1|NA|14
TGTGCCTGGAGTTCTAGCGGACTACTCAATGAGCAGTTCTTC
CAWSSSGLLNEQFF
>TRBD2|TRBV7-9|TRBJ2-1|NA|15
TGTGCCAGCAGCCCGAGCGGGAGCGTGTACAATGAGCAGTTCTTC
CASSPSGSVYNEQFF
>TRBD1|TRBV2|TRBJ2-3|NA|14
TGTGCCAGCAGTGATTCGACAGGGGTAGATACGCAGTATTTT
CASSDSTGVDTQYF
>NA|TRBV7-9|TRBJ2-3|NA|12
TGTGCCAGCAGCCCTCTCCAGGATACGCAGTATTTT
CASSPLQDTQYF
>NA|TRBV18|TRBJ1-2|NA|13
TGTGCCAGCTTCCCCCAAAGGGAACATGGCTACACCTTC
CASFPQREHGYTF
>NA|TRBV12-3/TRBV12-4|TRBJ2-4|NA|11
TGTGCCAGCAGCTCACTCGGCATTCAGTACTTC
CASSSLGIQYF
>NA|TRBV15|TRBJ1-1|NA|13
TGTGCCACCAGCAAAGATCGGAACACTGAAGCTTTCTTT
CATSKDRNTEAFF
>NA|TRBV15|TRBJ2-3|NA|14
TGTGCCACCAGCAGAGATGTGGGGACAGATACGCAGTATTTT
CATSRDVGTDTQYF
>TRBD2|TRBV20-1|TRBJ2-3|NA|15
TGCAGTGCCCCCAAAGCGGGAGTCTTCACAGATACGCAGTATTTT
CSAPKAGVFTDTQYF
>NA|TRBV25-1|TRBJ2-4|NA|17
TGTGCCAGCAGTGAATGGGAAACAGGTCAAGCCAAAAACATTCAGTACTTC
CASSEWETGQAKNIQYF
>NA|TRBV7-3|TRBJ2-5|NA|13
TGTGCCAGCAGCCGAACTAGGATGGAGACCCAGTACTTC
CASSRTRMETQYF
>TRBD2|TRBV9|TRBJ2-1|NA|15
TGTGCCAGCAGCGCCGGACTAGCGGGAGTAGATGAGCAGTTCTTC
CASSAGLAGVDEQFF
>NA|TRBV29-1|TRBJ2-1|NA|15
TGCAGCACAAAGCCTTTCACTGGGGGTTACAATGAGCAGTTCTTC
CSTKPFTGGYNEQFF
>TRBD2|TRBV29-1|TRBJ2-1|NA|13
TGCTCGGGGGGGTCCAGCTCCTACAATGAGCAGTTCTTC
CSGGSSSYNEQFF
>TRBD1|TRBV6-5|TRBJ2-1|NA|13
TGTGCCAGCAGTGGACGCCCAGGACAGGGGGGGTTCTTC
CASSGRPGQGGFF
>NA|TRBV7-3|TRBJ1-1|NA|15
TGTGCCAGCAGCTTAAACGCAGGGGCGAACACTGAAGCTTTCTTT
CASSLNAGANTEAFF
>NA|TRBV29-1|TRBJ1-2|NA|11
TGCAGCGTTTCGGCCAGCTATGGCTACACCTTC
CSVSASYGYTF
>NA|TRBV27|TRBJ2-6|NA|14
TGTGCCAGCAGTTCATGGGACACGGTCAACGTCCTGACTTTC
CASSSWDTVNVLTF
>NA|TRBV6-5|TRBJ2-6|NA|15
TGTGCCAGCAGTTACGGACCCTCTGGGGCCAACGTCCTGACTTTC
CASSYGPSGANVLTF
>NA|TRBV18|TRBJ1-5|NA|12
TGTGCCAGCTCATTAAAGAATCAGCCCCAGCATTTT
CASSLKNQPQHF
>NA|TRBV12-3/TRBV12-4|TRBJ1-6|NA|11
TGTGCCAGCAGGAACAATTCACCCCTCCACTTT
CASRNNSPLHF
>NA|TRBV3-1|TRBJ1-2|NA|13
TGTGCCAGCAGCCAAGTCGTCGGCGGTGGCTACACCTTC
CASSQVVGGGYTF
>NA|TRBV7-2|TRBJ2-5|NA|15
TGTGCCAGCAGCTTAGCGGGGACTCAACAAGAGACCCAGTACTTC
CASSLAGTQQETQYF
>NA|TRBV30|TRBJ2-1|NA|11
TGTGCCTGGAGCATAGGTGGCGAGCAGTTCTTC
CAWSIGGEQFF
>NA|TRBV28|TRBJ2-5|NA|16
TGTGCCAGCAGTTCCGCCGGAACAGGCGGGGAAGAGACCCAGTACTTC
CASSSAGTGGEETQYF
>NA|TRBV7-9|TRBJ1-1|NA|15
TGTGCCAGCAGCTTAGTTCTGGAGCTGAACACTGAAGCTTTCTTT
CASSLVLELNTEAFF
>NA|TRBV11-2|TRBJ2-2|NA|13
TGTGCCAGCAGCTTAGATACCACCGGGGAGCTGTTTTTT
CASSLDTTGELFF
>NA|TRBV4-2|TRBJ2-5|NA|14
TGTGCCAGCAGCCAAGGCCTGAGGGAAGAGACCCAGTACTTC
CASSQGLREETQYF
>NA|TRBV25-1|TRBJ1-5|NA|13
TGTGCCAGCAGTGAAGGTAGTCATCAGCCCCAGCATTTT
CASSEGSHQPQHF
>NA|TRBV30|TRBJ2-1|NA|16
TGTGCCTGGGGACCGGGTTCGTTGGGCTCCTACAATGAGCAGTTCTTC
CAWGPGSLGSYNEQFF
>NA|TRBV28|TRBJ2-2|NA|11
TGTGCCAGCGAGGGTCGCGGGGAGCTGTTTTTT
CASEGRGELFF
>NA|TRBV6-1|TRBJ1-5|NA|15
TGTGCCAGCAGTGGCAGCATCGGGGGCTTGTGGCCCCAGCATTTT
CASSGSIGGLWPQHF